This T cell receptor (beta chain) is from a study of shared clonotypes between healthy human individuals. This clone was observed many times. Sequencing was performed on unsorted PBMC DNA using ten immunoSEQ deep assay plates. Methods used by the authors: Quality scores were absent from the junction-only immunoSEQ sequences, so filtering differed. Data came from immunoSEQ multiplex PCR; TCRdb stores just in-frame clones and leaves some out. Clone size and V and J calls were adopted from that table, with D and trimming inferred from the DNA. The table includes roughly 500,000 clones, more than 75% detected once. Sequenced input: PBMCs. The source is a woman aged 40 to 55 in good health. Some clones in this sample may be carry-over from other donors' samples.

CDR3 bases: TGTGCCAGCAGCCAAGAGGGGTCTGGGGCCAACGTCCTGACTTTC. This gives the protein CASSQEGSGANVLTF. The genes are TRBV4-2 and TRBJ2-6; D is ambiguous. Trimming shortened V by 0 bases and J by 1 base, and 4 bases separated the two germline ends. Germline CDR1 LGHNA, CDR2 YNFKEQ. The CDR3 is 15 residues long.